Listed below are T cell receptor beta chains from one sample, sequenced in a study of control samples from healthy donors and cancer patients. Measured with immunoSEQ multiplex PCR; TCRdb has only the in-frame clones, and not every one. The sample has just over 150,000 clones, 85% to 90% seen once. Sequences were obtained from blood. The receptors derive from a man aged 25 to 45 in good health. CDR3s include the opening cysteine and the closing phenylalanine or tryptophan. D genes are given only for firm matches. Clone size is stated in some rows and not others, as once, few, many or a class when expanded.

J gene | D gene | V gene | clone size | CDR3 protein | CDR3 DNA
TRBJ1-1 | - | TRBV24-1 | - | CATRGGTGTEAFF | TGTGCCACCAGGGGGGGGACCGGCACTGAAGCTTTCTTT
TRBJ2-7 | TRBD1 | TRBV7-8 | - | CASSWDSRPSYEQYF | TGTGCCAGCAGCTGGGACAGCCGACCATCCTACGAGCAGTACTTC
TRBJ2-1 | TRBD1 | TRBV7-9 | - | CASSTHTGGSYNEQFF | TGTGCCAGCAGCACGCATACAGGGGGCTCCTACAATGAGCAGTTCTTC
TRBJ2-1 | - | TRBV28 | - | CASSRREGLISYNEQFF | TGTGCCAGCAGCCGCCGAGAGGGGCTAATTAGCTACAATGAGCAGTTCTTC
TRBJ1-5 | - | TRBV7-6 | - | CASSPLPGSNQPQHF | TGTGCCAGCAGCCCTCTCCCCGGGAGCAATCAGCCCCAGCATTTT
TRBJ2-7 | TRBD1 | TRBV7-9 | - | CASSLIRTGNDDEQYF | TGTGCCAGCAGCTTGATTAGGACAGGGAATGACGACGAGCAGTACTTC
TRBJ2-4 | TRBD1 | TRBV11-1 | - | CASSLRQGRTKNIQYF | TGTGCCAGCAGCCTCAGACAGGGAAGGACCAAAAACATTCAGTACTTC
TRBJ1-5 | - | TRBV18 | - | CASSPSSGVVGQPQHF | TGTGCCAGCTCACCATCGTCGGGGGTTGTCGGTCAGCCCCAGCATTTT
TRBJ1-1 | - | TRBV5-1 | - | CASSLERTEAFF | TGCGCCAGCAGCCTGGAACGGACTGAAGCTTTCTTT
TRBJ1-1 | TRBD1 | TRBV28 | - | CASSLTGTTGRAFF | TGTGCCAGCAGTTTGACAGGGACAACGGGTAGAGCTTTCTTT
TRBJ2-5 | TRBD2 | TRBV5-5 | once | CASSLEAGGGETQYF | TGTGCCAGCAGCTTGGAGGCCGGGGGAGGGGAGACCCAGTACTTC
TRBJ1-5 | - | TRBV6-2/TRBV6-3 | - | CASSSRYSNQPQHF | TGTGCCAGCAGTTCAAGGTATAGCAATCAGCCCCAGCATTTT
TRBJ1-5 | - | TRBV3-1/TRBV3-2 | - | CASSQRENQPQHF | TGTGCCAGCAGCCAACGAGAGAATCAGCCCCAGCATTTT
TRBJ2-3 | - | TRBV14 | - | CASSQDERGRSRDTQYF | TGTGCCAGCAGCCAAGATGAACGGGGTAGGAGTAGAGATACGCAGTATTTT
TRBJ2-2 | - | TRBV11-2 | - | CASRYRGQANTGELFF | TGTGCCAGCAGGTATCGGGGACAAGCGAACACCGGGGAGCTGTTTTTT
TRBJ1-2 | - | TRBV7-8 | once | CASSLGYNRGYTF | TGTGCCAGCAGCTTAGGTTATAACCGGGGCTACACCTTC
TRBJ1-3 | - | TRBV28 | once | CASGSAHNSGNTIYF | TGTGCCAGCGGCAGTGCTCATAACTCTGGAAACACCATATATTTT
TRBJ1-3 | - | TRBV12-3/TRBV12-4 | - | CASSRQSDTIYF | TGTGCCAGCAGTCGACAGTCGGACACCATATATTTT
TRBJ2-2 | - | TRBV19 | - | CASTVDSDTGELFF | TGTGCCAGTACCGTTGACTCGGACACCGGGGAGCTGTTTTTT
TRBJ2-7 | - | TRBV11-2 | - | CASSLGDMTYEQYF | TGTGCCAGCAGCTTAGGGGACATGACCTACGAGCAGTACTTC
TRBJ2-7 | TRBD1 | TRBV27 | - | CASSLVQGAGEQYF | TGTGCCAGCAGTTTAGTACAGGGGGCTGGCGAGCAGTACTTC
TRBJ2-1 | TRBD1 | TRBV5-1 | - | CASSLGQGSSYNEQFF | TGCGCCAGCAGCTTGGGACAGGGAAGCTCCTACAATGAGCAGTTCTTC
TRBJ2-3 | - | TRBV5-5 | - | CASSWTGGADTQYF | TGTGCCAGCAGCTGGACAGGAGGGGCAGATACGCAGTATTTT
TRBJ2-5 | - | TRBV3-1/TRBV3-2 | - | CASEGHLGETQYF | TGTGCCAGCGAGGGGCATCTTGGGGAGACCCAGTACTTC
TRBJ1-3 | - | TRBV10-3 | - | CAISESRGSGNTIYF | TGTGCCATCAGTGAGTCCAGGGGCAGCGGAAACACCATATATTTT
TRBJ2-1 | - | TRBV7-2 | - | CASSSSARGEQFF | TGTGCCAGCAGCTCTAGCGCTAGGGGTGAGCAGTTCTTC
TRBJ2-3 | TRBD1 | TRBV5-1 | - | CASSWTGSSTDTQYF | TGCGCCAGCAGCTGGACAGGGTCTAGCACAGATACGCAGTATTTT
TRBJ2-7 | - | TRBV15 | - | CATSNRYEQYF | TGTGCCACCAGCAACCGCTACGAGCAGTACTTC
TRBJ2-7 | - | TRBV5-1 | - | CASSLGFGDRGRHEQYF | TGCGCCAGCAGCTTGGGTTTTGGGGACCGGGGAAGACACGAGCAGTACTTC
TRBJ2-3 | TRBD2 | TRBV6-2/TRBV6-3 | - | CASSPWNLAGDGDTQYF | TGTGCCAGCAGTCCATGGAACCTAGCGGGAGATGGAGATACGCAGTATTTT
TRBJ2-1 | TRBD2 | TRBV5-1 | - | CASSLGGLDVDEQFF | TGCGCCAGCAGCCTTGGGGGACTAGATGTGGATGAGCAGTTCTTC
TRBJ1-5 | - | TRBV19 | - | CASSMPNQPQHF | TGTGCCAGTAGTATGCCCAATCAGCCCCAGCATTTT
TRBJ2-2 | - | TRBV4-3 | - | CASSQDKRLGDTGELFF | TGCGCCAGCAGCCAAGATAAAAGGTTAGGGGACACCGGGGAGCTGTTTTTT
TRBJ1-1 | - | TRBV7-9 | - | CASSLTNTEAFF | TGTGCCAGCAGCTTGACCAACACTGAAGCTTTCTTT
TRBJ1-2 | - | TRBV28 | - | CASSTRTANYGYTF | TGTGCCAGCAGTACCCGGACAGCTAACTATGGCTACACCTTC
TRBJ2-1 | TRBD2 | TRBV10-3 | - | CAISEPPTSGGADEQFF | TGTGCCATCAGTGAGCCTCCGACTAGCGGGGGGGCGGATGAGCAGTTCTTC
TRBJ1-4 | - | TRBV12-3/TRBV12-4 | - | CASSLASRDRLFF | TGTGCCAGCAGTTTAGCGTCAAGGGATCGGCTGTTTTTT
TRBJ1-2 | TRBD1 | TRBV6-4 | - | CASSDLLTGTGGCGYTF | TGTGCCAGCAGTGACCTCTTAACCGGGACAGGGGGCTGTGGCTACACCTTC
TRBJ2-5 | TRBD1 | TRBV5-4 | - | CASSWPGTGGQETQYF | TGTGCCAGCAGCTGGCCGGGGACAGGGGGGCAAGAGACCCAGTACTTC
TRBJ2-7 | TRBD2 | TRBV5-1 | - | CASSLAPGTSFSEQYF | TGCGCCAGCAGCTTGGCCCCCGGGACTAGCTTCTCCGAGCAGTACTTC
TRBJ1-1 | - | TRBV15 | - | CATSRDRQALQAFF | TGTGCCACCAGCAGAGATCGGCAAGCCCTTCAAGCTTTCTTT
TRBJ2-1 | TRBD2 | TRBV28 | - | CASSFSGAVGEQFF | TGTGCCAGCAGTTTTAGCGGGGCGGTGGGTGAGCAGTTCTTC
TRBJ2-7 | - | TRBV7-7 | - | CASSPQGGRAYEQYF | TGTGCCAGCAGCCCCCAGGGGGGACGAGCCTACGAGCAGTACTTC
TRBJ2-5 | - | TRBV28 | - | CASSVTGRGETQYF | TGTGCCAGCAGTGTGACAGGGAGGGGAGAGACCCAGTACTTC
TRBJ2-7 | TRBD2 | TRBV11-2 | - | CASSLAGSGRRLVYEQYF | TGTGCCAGCAGCTTAGCGGGAAGCGGGAGGAGGTTAGTCTACGAGCAGTACTTC
TRBJ2-5 | - | TRBV28 | - | CATLSGQGRGETQYF | TGTGCCACCCTCTCCGGCCAGGGGCGAGGAGAGACCCAGTACTTC
TRBJ2-2 | TRBD1 | TRBV24-1 | - | CATSEGFGRGLRAGELFF | TGTGCCACCAGTGAAGGGTTTGGCAGGGGGCTTCGTGCCGGGGAGCTGTTTTTT
TRBJ1-5 | TRBD1 | TRBV27 | once | CASTPGQGNQPQHF | TGTGCCAGCACTCCGGGACAGGGAAATCAGCCCCAGCATTTT
TRBJ1-2 | - | TRBV10-3 | - | CAISESGTANYGYTF | TGTGCCATCAGTGAGTCCGGGACGGCGAACTATGGCTACACCTTC
TRBJ1-4 | - | TRBV29-1 | - | CSVRAEYEKLFF | TGCAGCGTCCGCGCTGAATATGAAAAACTGTTTTTT
TRBJ2-7 | TRBD1 | TRBV19 | - | CASSDAGTAYYEQYF | TGTGCCAGTAGCGATGCCGGGACAGCCTACTACGAGCAGTACTTC
TRBJ2-7 | - | TRBV3-1/TRBV3-2 | - | CASSHRGRSYEQYF | TGTGCCAGCAGCCACAGGGGAAGGAGCTACGAGCAGTACTTC
TRBJ1-2 | - | TRBV5-4 | - | CASSSDGDGYTF | TGTGCCAGCAGCTCAGACGGGGATGGCTACACCTTC
TRBJ1-2 | - | TRBV10-1 | once | CASSDLAANGYTF | TGCGCCAGCAGTGACTTGGCAGCTAATGGCTACACCTTC
TRBJ1-1 | - | TRBV28 | once | CASRFGTGNTEAFF | TGTGCCAGCCGATTCGGGACGGGGAACACTGAAGCTTTCTTT
TRBJ2-7 | - | TRBV5-1 | - | CASSLAGTPSSYEQYF | TGCGCCAGCAGCTTGGCGGGAACACCGAGCTCCTACGAGCAGTACTTC